This TCR beta chain emerged from a study of blood T cell repertoires in COVID-19. In the authors' methods: For nucleated cells, counts were estimated from reference gene primer amplification. TCRdb keeps only in-frame clones here, not all; method: immunoSEQ multiplex PCR. The DNA gave D and trimming, while V, J and clone size come from that table. The repertoire includes over 200,000 clones, around nine tenths of them detected once, and roughly 9.8% sits in the top ten. The CDR3 runs 13 residues. V was shortened by 6 bases and J by 5 bases, with 12 bases between the two germline ends. Germline CDR1 reads SEHNR; CDR2 reads FQNEAQ (reference sequence).

This TCR was recovered from a man aged 40-49 years who had recovered from COVID-19. This chain uses TRBV7-9 with TRBJ2-3; D perhaps matches TRBD1 (5 bases). The sequenced sample consisted of peripheral blood. For the CDR3, the DNA is TGTGCCAGCAGTCGGACAAGGGGAGATACGCAGTATTTT. Its protein product is CASSRTRGDTQYF.